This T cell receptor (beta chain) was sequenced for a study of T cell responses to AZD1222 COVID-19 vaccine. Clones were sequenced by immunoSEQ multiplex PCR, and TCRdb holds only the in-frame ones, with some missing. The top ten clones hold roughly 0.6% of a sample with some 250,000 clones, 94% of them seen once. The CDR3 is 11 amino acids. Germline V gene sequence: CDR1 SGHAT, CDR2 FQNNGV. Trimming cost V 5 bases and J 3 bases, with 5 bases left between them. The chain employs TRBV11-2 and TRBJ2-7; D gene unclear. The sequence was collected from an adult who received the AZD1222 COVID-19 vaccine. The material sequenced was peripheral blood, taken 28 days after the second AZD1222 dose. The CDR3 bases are TGTGCCAGCAGCCAGATCTACGAGCAGTACTTC. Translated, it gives CASSQIYEQYF. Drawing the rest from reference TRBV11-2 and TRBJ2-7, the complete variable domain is EAGVAQSPRYKIIEKRQSVAFWCNPISGHATLYWYQQILGQGPKLLIQFQNNGVVDDSQLPKDRFSAERLKGVDSTLKIQPAKLEDSAVYLCASSQIYEQYFGPGTRLTVT.